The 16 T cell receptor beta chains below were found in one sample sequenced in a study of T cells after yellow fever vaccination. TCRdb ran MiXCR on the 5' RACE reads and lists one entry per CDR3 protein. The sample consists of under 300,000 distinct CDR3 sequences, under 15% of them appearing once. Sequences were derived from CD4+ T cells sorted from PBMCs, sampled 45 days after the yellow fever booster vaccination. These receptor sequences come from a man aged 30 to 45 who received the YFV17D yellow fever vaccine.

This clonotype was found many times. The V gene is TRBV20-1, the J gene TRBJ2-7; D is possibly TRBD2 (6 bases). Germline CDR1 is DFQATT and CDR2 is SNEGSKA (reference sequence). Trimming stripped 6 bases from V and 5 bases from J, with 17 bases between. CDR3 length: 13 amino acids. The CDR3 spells CSARGLPLHEQYF. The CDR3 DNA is TGCAGTGCAAGGGGACTCCCCCTCCACGAGCAGTACTTC.

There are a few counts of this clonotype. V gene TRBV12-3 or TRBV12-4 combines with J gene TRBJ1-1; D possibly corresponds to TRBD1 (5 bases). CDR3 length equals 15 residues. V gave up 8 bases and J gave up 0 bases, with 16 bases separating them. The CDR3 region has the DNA TGTGCCAGCGCTGTATGGGGGGGTGTGAACACTGAAGCTTTCTTT. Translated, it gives CASAVWGGVNTEAFF.

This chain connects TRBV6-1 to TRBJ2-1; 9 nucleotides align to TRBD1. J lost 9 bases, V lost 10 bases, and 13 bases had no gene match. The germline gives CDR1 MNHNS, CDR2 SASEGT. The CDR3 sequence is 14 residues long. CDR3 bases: TGTGCCACCGTCCGGGACAGGGAGGTCGGTGAGCAGTTCTTC. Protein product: CATVRDREVGEQFF.

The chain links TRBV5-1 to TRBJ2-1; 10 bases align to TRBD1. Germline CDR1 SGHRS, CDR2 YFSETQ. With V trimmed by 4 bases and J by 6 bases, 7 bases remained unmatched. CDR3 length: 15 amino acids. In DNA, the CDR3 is TGCGCCAGCAGCCTCCTTCGGACAGGGGGCAATGAGCAGTTCTTC. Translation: CASSLLRTGGNEQFF.

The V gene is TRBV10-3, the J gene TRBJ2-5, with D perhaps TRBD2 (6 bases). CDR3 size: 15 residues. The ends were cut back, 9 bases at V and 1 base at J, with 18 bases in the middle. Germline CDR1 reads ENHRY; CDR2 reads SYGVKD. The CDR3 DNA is TGTGCCATGGGAATCGGGACTGGCCCCCAAGAGACCCAGTACTTC. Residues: CAMGIGTGPQETQYF.

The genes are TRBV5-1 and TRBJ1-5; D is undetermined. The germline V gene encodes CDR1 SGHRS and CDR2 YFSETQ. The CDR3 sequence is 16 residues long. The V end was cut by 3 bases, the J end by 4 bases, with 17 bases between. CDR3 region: CASSSHPRNLNQPQHF. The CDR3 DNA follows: TGCGCCAGCAGCTCGCACCCCAGGAATCTGAATCAGCCCCAGCATTTT.

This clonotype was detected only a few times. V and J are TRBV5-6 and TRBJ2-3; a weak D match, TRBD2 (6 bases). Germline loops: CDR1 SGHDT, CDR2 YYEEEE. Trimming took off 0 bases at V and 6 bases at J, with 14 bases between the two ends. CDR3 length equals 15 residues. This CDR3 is CASSLVSGGGDTQYF. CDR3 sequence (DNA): TGTGCCAGCAGCTTGGTTAGCGGCGGCGGGGATACGCAGTATTTT.

CDR3 in amino acids: CATRPLGQTSYEQYF. CDR3 DNA sequence: TGTGCCACCCGCCCCCTCGGACAAACTTCTTACGAGCAGTACTTC. The chain combines TRBV28 with TRBJ2-7; TRBD1 might be the D (5 bases). Germline V lookup: CDR1 MDHEN, CDR2 SYDVKM. The V gene lost 10 bases and the J gene lost 4 bases, with 23 bases spanning the gap. The CDR3 has 15 amino acids.

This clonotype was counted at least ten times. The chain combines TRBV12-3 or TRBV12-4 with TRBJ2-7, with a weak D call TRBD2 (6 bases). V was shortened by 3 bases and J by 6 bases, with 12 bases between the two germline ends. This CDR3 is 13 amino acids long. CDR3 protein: CASSFLGAGEQYF. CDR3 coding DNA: TGTGCCAGCAGTTTTCTTGGAGCGGGCGAGCAGTACTTC.

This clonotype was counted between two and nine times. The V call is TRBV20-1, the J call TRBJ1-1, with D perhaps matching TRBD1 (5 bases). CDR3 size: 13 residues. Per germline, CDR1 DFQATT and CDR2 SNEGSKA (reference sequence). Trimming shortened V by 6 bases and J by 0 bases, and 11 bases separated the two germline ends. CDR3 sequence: CSAQGNMNTEAFF. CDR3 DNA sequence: TGCAGTGCCCAGGGTAATATGAACACTGAAGCTTTCTTT.

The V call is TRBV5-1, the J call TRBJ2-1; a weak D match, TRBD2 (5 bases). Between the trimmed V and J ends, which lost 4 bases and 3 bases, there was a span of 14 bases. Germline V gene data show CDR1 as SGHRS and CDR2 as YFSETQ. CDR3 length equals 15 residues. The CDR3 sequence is CASSILSGDYNEQFF. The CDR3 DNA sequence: TGCGCCAGCAGCATTCTCAGCGGAGACTACAATGAGCAGTTCTTC. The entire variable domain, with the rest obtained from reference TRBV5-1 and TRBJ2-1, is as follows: KAGVTQTPRYLIKTRGQQVTLSCSPISGHRSVSWYQQTPGQGLQFLFEYFSETQRNKGNFPGRFSGRQFSNSRSEMNVSTLELGDSALYLCASSILSGDYNEQFFGPGTRLTVL.

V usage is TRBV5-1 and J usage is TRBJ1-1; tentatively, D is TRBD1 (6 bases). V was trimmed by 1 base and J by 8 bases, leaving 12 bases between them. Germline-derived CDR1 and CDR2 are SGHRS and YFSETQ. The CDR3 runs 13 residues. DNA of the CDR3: TGCGCCAGCAGCTTGTATGGGGGCGCGGAAGCTTTCTTT. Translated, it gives CASSLYGGAEAFF.

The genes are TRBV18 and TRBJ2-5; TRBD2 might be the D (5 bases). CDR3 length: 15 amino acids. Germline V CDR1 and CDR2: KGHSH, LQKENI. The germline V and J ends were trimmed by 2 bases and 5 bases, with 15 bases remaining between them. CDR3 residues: CASSPGGSVGETQYF. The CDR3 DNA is TGTGCCAGCTCACCAGGCGGGTCCGTGGGGGAGACCCAGTACTTC.

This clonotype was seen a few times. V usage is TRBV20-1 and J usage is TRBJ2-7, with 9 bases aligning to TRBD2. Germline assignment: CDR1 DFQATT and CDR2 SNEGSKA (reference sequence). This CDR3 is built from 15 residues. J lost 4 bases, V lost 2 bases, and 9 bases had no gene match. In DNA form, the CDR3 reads TGCAGTGCTAGAAGGGGGGCTAGCGGGAATTACGAGCAGTACTTC. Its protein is CSARRGASGNYEQYF.

The CDR3 is CASSPGTSGRGSEQFF. The DNA for the CDR3 is TGTGCCAGCAGTCCCGGGACTAGCGGGAGGGGGAGTGAGCAGTTCTTC. The V and J genes are TRBV14 and TRBJ2-1; 16 nucleotides agree with TRBD2. This CDR3 has 16 residues. Per the germline V gene, CDR1 is SGHDN and CDR2 is FVKESK. After removal of 6 bases from V and 9 bases from J, the junction contained 8 bases not matched to a gene.

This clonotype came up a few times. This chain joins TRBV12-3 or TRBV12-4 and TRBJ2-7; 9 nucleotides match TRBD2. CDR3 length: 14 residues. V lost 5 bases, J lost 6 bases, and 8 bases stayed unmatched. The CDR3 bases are TGTGCCAGCAGTCCCGCTAGCGGGGCCCTCGAGCAGTACTTC. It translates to CASSPASGALEQYF.